The 5 T cell receptor beta chains given below trace back to one sample, sequenced in a study of blood T cell repertoires in COVID-19. Profiled with immunoSEQ multiplex PCR; TCRdb holds only in-frame clones, not every one. The data contain roughly 170,000 clones, 83% of them singletons. Material: PBMCs or T cells enriched from blood (not recorded which). The receptor set was obtained from a woman aged 45-65 years who had recovered from COVID-19.

The chain uses TRBV9 and TRBJ1-5, with 7 bases that match TRBD1. The V segment lost 3 bases and the J segment 0 bases; nucleotides outside the gene matches: 3. There are 15 residues in the CDR3. Germline loops: CDR1 SGDLS, CDR2 YYNGEE. CDR3 residues: CASSEGQYSNQPQHF. DNA of the CDR3: TGTGCCAGCAGCGAGGGACAGTATAGCAATCAGCCCCAGCATTTT.

The chain carries TRBV6-4 and TRBJ1-5; 10 bases are shared with TRBD1. V shed 0 bases and J 7 bases; nucleotides not matched to a gene: 6. The CDR3 contains 16 residues. CDR1 is MRHNA, CDR2 SNTAGT, per germline. In DNA form, the CDR3 reads TGTGCCAGCAGTGACTCGACAGGGGGCTGGGGGCAGCCCCAGCATTTT. It specifies CASSDSTGGWGQPQHF.

The gene calls are TRBV9 and TRBJ1-5; D remains unclear. This CDR3 has 13 amino acids. Trimming pared 4 bases from V and 3 bases from J, leaving 8 bases between. Per the germline V gene, CDR1 is SGDLS and CDR2 is YYNGEE. The CDR3 protein is CASSSGFNQPQHF. The CDR3 DNA reads as TGTGCCAGCAGCTCGGGGTTCAATCAGCCCCAGCATTTT.

V usage is TRBV7-8 and J usage is TRBJ1-4; D unclear. Germline V gives CDR1 SGHVS, CDR2 FQNEAQ. Trimming removed 5 bases at V and 4 bases at J, with 11 bases between. The CDR3 has 14 residues. The DNA of the CDR3 is TGTGCCAGCAGCCCCTCCGGGAATAATGAAAAACTGTTTTTT. This encodes CASSPSGNNEKLFF.

The chain couples TRBV24-1 to TRBJ2-3, with a possible D match to TRBD2 (6 bases). Germline V gene data show CDR1 as KGHDR and CDR2 as SFDVKD. The V gene lost 5 bases and the J gene lost 0 bases, with 17 bases spanning the gap. This CDR3 spans 17 amino acids. The CDR3 protein is CATSGGEKPTSTDTQYF. The CDR3 DNA reads TGTGCCACCAGTGGCGGGGAAAAACCGACTAGCACAGATACGCAGTATTTT.